The 17 T cell receptor beta chains in this list originate from one sample, sequenced in a study of early T cells in non-severe SARS-CoV-2 infection. TCRdb passed the 5' RACE reads through MiXCR, listing each CDR3 protein once. The repertoire consists of tens of thousands of distinct CDR3 sequences, with around 9.3% occurring once and the leading ten covering under 4.5%. The source was whole blood, collected at baseline. The source is an adult who was a healthcare worker with PCR-confirmed SARS-CoV-2 infection or an uninfected control (not recorded which).

This chain connects TRBV6-5 to TRBJ2-3; TRBD2 aligns across 11 bases. With 0 bases clipped from V and 6 bases from J, the junction kept 8 bases outside the gene matches. This CDR3 is 17 amino acids long. Germline loops: CDR1 MNHEY, CDR2 SVGAGI. Written as DNA, the CDR3 is TGTGCCAGCAGTTACTCGAAGACTAGCGGGGCTACGGATACGCAGTATTTT. It is translated as CASSYSKTSGATDTQYF.

This clonotype was found many times. The V and J genes are TRBV11-2 and TRBJ1-1; D ambiguous. Trimming shortened V by 5 bases and J by 5 bases, and 9 bases separated the two germline ends. The germline gives CDR1 SGHAT, CDR2 FQNNGV. The CDR3 extends over 12 amino acids. In DNA, the CDR3 is TGTGCCAGCAGCGCCTGGGAGACTGAAGCTTTCTTT. It encodes CASSAWETEAFF.

This clonotype was observed many times. The missing conserved phenylalanine or tryptophan at the end of this CDR3 makes a read error likely. Because the CDR3's place on the DNA is in doubt, the DNA is left out and the CDR3 is given as listed by TCRdb. This chain connects TRBV7-7 to TRBJ2-7. 9 amino acids form the CDR3, both terminal residues included. Germline loops: CDR1 SSHAT, CDR2 FNYEAQ (reference sequence). The CDR3 protein is CASSNQTVI.

There are a few counts of this clonotype. V and J are TRBV18 and TRBJ1-6, with D possibly being TRBD1 (5 bases). Germline V gene sequence: CDR1 KGHSH, CDR2 LQKENI. Between the trimmed V and J ends, which lost 0 bases and 9 bases, there was a span of 15 bases. The CDR3 is 16 residues long. In DNA form, the CDR3 reads TGTGCCAGCTCACCACCGGAGACAGTCCCCAGTTCACCCCTCCACTTT. Its translation is CASSPPETVPSSPLHF.

This clonotype appeared a few times. V and J are TRBV14 and TRBJ2-1; no reliable D call. Germline V gives CDR1 SGHDN, CDR2 FVKESK. Trimming stripped 4 bases from V and 13 bases from J, with 14 bases between. This CDR3 has 12 amino acids. The CDR3 nucleotides read TGTGCCAGCAGCCTAAGCAGCCACGGCCAGTTCTTC. It translates to CASSLSSHGQFF. Based on the CDR3 plus reference TRBV14 and TRBJ2-1, the full variable domain is EAGVTQFPSHSVIEKGQTVTLRCDPISGHDNLYWYRRVMGKEIKFLLHFVKESKQDESGMPNNRFLAERTGGTYSTLKVQPAELEDSGVYFCASSLSSHGQFFGPGTRLTVL.

This clonotype has a count of ten or more. CDR3 residues: CASRTGAAYNEQFF. CDR3 DNA sequence: TGCGCCAGCCGTACGGGGGCAGCCTACAATGAGCAGTTCTTC. This chain uses TRBV10-2 with TRBJ2-1; D assignment may be TRBD1 or TRBD2 (6 bases each). Trimming took off 8 bases at V and 2 bases at J, with 13 bases between the two ends. CDR1 is WSHSY, CDR2 SAAADI, per germline. The CDR3 loop spans 14 amino acids.

This clonotype was found a few times. The chain carries TRBV2 and TRBJ2-7; no firm D call. Germline loops: CDR1 SNHLY, CDR2 FYNNEI. The CDR3 sequence is 13 residues long. The ends were cut back, 7 bases at V and 1 base at J, with 11 bases in the middle. The DNA for the CDR3 is TGTGCCAGCACGGCACCCTTTTCCTACGAGCAGTACTTC. Protein: CASTAPFSYEQYF.

This chain connects TRBV3-1 to TRBJ2-3; 8 positions agree with TRBD1. There are 16 residues in the CDR3. V shed 3 bases, J shed 2 bases, and the junction held 7 bases outside the gene matches. Per the germline V gene, CDR1 is LGHDT and CDR2 is YNNKEL (reference sequence). CDR3 sequence (DNA): TGTGCCAGCAGCCACCTAACAGGGGGGATCACAGATACGCAGTATTTT. It specifies CASSHLTGGITDTQYF.

This clonotype was seen only a few times. The V gene is TRBV10-2, the J gene TRBJ2-2; no firm D call. V lost 4 bases and J 2 bases, leaving 5 bases between the germline ends. CDR3 size: 13 residues. The germline V gene has CDR1 WSHSY and CDR2 SAAADI. This chain's CDR3 is CASSGINTGELFF. The DNA of the CDR3 is TGCGCCAGCAGTGGAATTAACACCGGGGAGCTGTTTTTT.

The V and J genes are TRBV18 and TRBJ1-1; D remains ambiguous. This CDR3 comprises 13 residues. The V and J ends lost 5 bases and 4 bases respectively, with 11 bases between them. CDR1 KGHSH and CDR2 LQKENI come from the germline V gene. The DNA for the CDR3 is TGTGCCAGCTCAACGGAATATGGCACTGAAGCTTTCTTT. As protein: CASSTEYGTEAFF.

This clonotype showed up just a few times. The chain combines TRBV14 with TRBJ2-5; 8 positions agree with TRBD2. Germline V lookup: CDR1 SGHDN, CDR2 FVKESK. The CDR3 contains 15 residues. The junction had 2 bases not matched to a gene; V was cut back by 1 base and J by 1 base. CDR3 sequence reads: CASSQGGGFQETQYF. The DNA for the CDR3 is TGTGCCAGCAGCCAAGGCGGGGGGTTCCAAGAGACCCAGTACTTC. Full variable domain (rest looked up from reference TRBV14 and TRBJ2-5): EAGVTQFPSHSVIEKGQTVTLRCDPISGHDNLYWYRRVMGKEIKFLLHFVKESKQDESGMPNNRFLAERTGGTYSTLKVQPAELEDSGVYFCASSQGGGFQETQYFGPGTRLLVL.

In its sample, this clonotype was seen a few times. The V call is TRBV7-2, the J call TRBJ1-2; the match to TRBD1 covers 9 bases. This CDR3 is 15 amino acids long. V lost 5 bases and J lost 6; bases outside the gene matches: 10. The germline V gene encodes CDR1 SGHTA and CDR2 FQGNSA. CDR3 sequence reads: CASSPLLGQGHGYTF. The CDR3 DNA sequence: TGTGCCAGCAGCCCTCTCTTGGGACAGGGACATGGCTACACCTTC. Based on the CDR3 plus reference TRBV7-2 and TRBJ1-2, the full variable domain is GAGVSQSPSNKVTEKGKDVELRCDPISGHTALYWYRQSLGQGLEFLIYFQGNSAPDKSGLPSDRFSAERTGGSVSTLTIQRTQQEDSAVYLCASSPLLGQGHGYTFGSGTRLTVV.

This clonotype has more than one count but fewer than ten. The chain uses TRBV5-4 and TRBJ2-1, with 13 bases fitting TRBD2. Germline-derived CDR1 and CDR2 are SGHNT and YYREEE (reference sequence). V was clipped by 4 bases and J by 6 bases; unmatched bases: 7. The CDR3 contains 16 residues. The CDR3: CASSPPGLAGFNEQFF. CDR3 nucleotide sequence: TGTGCCAGCAGCCCTCCGGGACTAGCGGGGTTCAATGAGCAGTTCTTC.

The chain recombines TRBV27 with TRBJ2-7, with D hard to call. V was trimmed by 10 bases and J by 3 bases, leaving 7 bases between them. Germline V gene data show CDR1 as MNHEY and CDR2 as SMNVEV (reference sequence). The CDR3 has 10 amino acids. The CDR3 spells CATSVYEQYF. The CDR3 bases are TGTGCCACCTCAGTCTACGAGCAGTACTTC.

CDR3 DNA sequence: TGTGCCAGCTGCCTGACTAGCGGGGCTTACAATGAGCAGTTCTTC. Translated: CASCLTSGAYNEQFF. V is TRBV27 and J is TRBJ2-1; 11 positions agree with TRBD2. CDR1 is MNHEY and CDR2 is SMNVEV in the germline V gene (reference sequence). Trimming took 8 bases from V and 4 from J; bases not matched to a gene: 7. CDR3 length equals 15 residues.

This clonotype was counted a few times. The CDR3: CASSYRWEAETQYF. CDR3 DNA sequence: TGTGCCAGCAGTTACCGTTGGGAGGCGGAGACCCAGTACTTC. J is TRBJ2-5 and V is TRBV2; D is possibly TRBD2 (6 bases). Trimming took 5 bases from V and 5 from J, leaving 15 bases between them. Germline CDR1 SNHLY, CDR2 FYNNEI. CDR3 length: 14 amino acids.

This clonotype has just a few counts. The V call is TRBV19, the J call TRBJ2-3; weak D call: TRBD2 (6 bases). The CDR3 has 14 residues. The V end was cut by 7 bases, the J end by 7 bases, with 18 bases between. CDR1 LNHDA and CDR2 SQIVND come from the germline V gene (reference sequence). As DNA, the CDR3 is TGTGCCAGTAACGCCGGCGGGGATCTAAATACGCAGTATTTT. The encoded protein is CASNAGGDLNTQYF.